This T cell receptor (beta chain) was obtained from a study of cytotoxic CD8 clonotypes in ibrutinib-treated CLL. Study context: Recorded responses included approximately 25 partial and 2 complete; following median about 68 months, approximately 15 stayed remitted and about twelve progressed. Average yields of approximately 230,000 productive templates and tens of thousands of productive rearrangements characterized the samples.

Assay: immunoSEQ multiplex PCR; the TCRdb copy retains only in-frame clones and omits some. The sample lists 100,000 to 150,000 clones, over 75% occurring once. This CDR3 spans 13 amino acids. Germline V gene data show CDR1 as LGHNA and CDR2 as YNFKEQ. The ends were cut back, 0 bases at V and 8 bases at J, with 8 bases in the middle. The chain uses TRBV4-2 and TRBJ2-1; D is unclear. This clonotype was sampled from a human donor with chronic lymphocytic leukemia. Specimen: PBMCs, collected after 24 months of ibrutinib treatment. The CDR3 here is CASSQDRVYEQFF. The DNA for the CDR3 is TGTGCCAGCAGCCAAGATCGGGTCTATGAGCAGTTCTTC.